Presented here are 12 T cell receptor beta chains from one specimen sequenced in a study of OX40 agonist ivuxolimab in advanced cancers. The protocol was immunoSEQ multiplex PCR, while the TCRdb copy is restricted to in-frame clones and leaves out a portion. In the table there are 71,000 or so clones, around 86% of which are singletons. This material consisted of CD4+ or CD8+ T cells sorted from blood, taken in a trial of the OX40 agonist ivuxolimab. These receptors were taken from an adult with an advanced solid tumor such as melanoma, head and neck, liver or kidney cancer.

This chain joins TRBV28 and TRBJ2-7; weak D call: TRBD1 (6 bases). Per germline, CDR1 MDHEN and CDR2 SYDVKM. V was pared by 6 bases and J by 4 bases, with 10 bases between. This CDR3 is 12 amino acids long. CDR3 coding DNA: TGTGCCAGCAGATCCCAGGGGTACGAGCAGTACTTC. It translates to CASRSQGYEQYF.

V gene TRBV2 combines with J gene TRBJ1-4; D gene unclear. The germline CDR1 and CDR2 sequences are SNHLY and FYNNEI. Trimming pared 6 bases from V and 5 bases from J, leaving 22 bases between. This CDR3 comprises 17 residues. The CDR3 sequence: CASSQGSGGTLNEKLFF. CDR3 DNA: TGTGCCAGCAGCCAAGGCTCGGGAGGAACCCTAAATGAAAAACTGTTTTTT.

This chain joins TRBV29-1 and TRBJ1-2; D not certain. CDR3 size: 13 residues. Germline V gene data show CDR1 as SQVTM and CDR2 as ANQGSEA. V shed 3 bases and J shed 0 bases, with 8 bases lying between them. CDR3 region: CSVERASNYGYTF. The CDR3 DNA reads TGCAGCGTTGAGAGGGCTTCTAACTATGGCTACACCTTC. The complete variable domain, with remaining parts taken from reference TRBV29-1 and TRBJ1-2, reads SAVISQKPSRDICQRGTSLTIQCQVDSQVTMMFWYRQQPGQSLTLIATANQGSEATYESGFVIDKFPISRPNLTFSTLTVSNMSPEDSSIYLCSVERASNYGYTFGSGTRLTVV.

Concerning this clone: An end of the junction does not agree with germline; a read error may underlie this. J is TRBJ2-7 and V is TRBV5-4; 8 bases map to TRBD2. Germline CDR1 is SGHNT and CDR2 is YYREEE (reference sequence). CDR3 length: 15 amino acids. The chain's CDR3 is CASGANSGGGHEQYF. Written as DNA, the CDR3 is TGCGCCAGCGGAGCGAACAGCGGGGGAGGGCACGAGCAGTACTTC. Full variable domain (rest looked up from reference TRBV5-4 and TRBJ2-7): ETGVTQSPTHLIKTRGQQVTLRCSSQSGHNTVSWYQQALGQGPQFIFQYYREEENGRGNFPPRFSGLQFPNYSSELNVNALELDDSALYLCASGANSGGGHEQYFGPGTRLTVT.

The V gene is TRBV28, the J gene TRBJ2-7; 11 bases are a match to TRBD2. Trimming removed 2 bases from V and 5 bases from J; junction bases left unmatched: 8. The CDR3 has 16 residues. Germline lookup yields CDR1 MDHEN and CDR2 SYDVKM. The CDR3 is CASSLLPLAGGHEQYF. The CDR3 coding sequence is TGTGCCAGCAGTTTACTCCCGCTAGCGGGAGGTCACGAGCAGTACTTC.

This sequence joins TRBV9 and TRBJ2-3; TRBD1 agrees at 10 bases. Per the germline V gene, CDR1 is SGDLS and CDR2 is YYNGEE. This CDR3 is 16 amino acids long. V was clipped by 4 bases and J by 8 bases; unmatched bases: 13. The CDR3 reads CASSPTGGASSSTQYF. CDR3 DNA sequence: TGTGCCAGCAGCCCGACAGGGGGCGCGTCGTCGTCTACGCAGTATTTT.

The chain couples TRBV29-1 to TRBJ2-3; the match to TRBD2 covers 8 bases. The length of the CDR3 is 14 residues. CDR1 and CDR2 (germline): SQVTM, ANQGSEA. V lost 6 bases, J lost 5 bases, and 10 bases stayed unmatched. Here the CDR3 DNA reads TGCAGCGTCTCCCGAGCGGGGGTTGGAGATACGCAGTATTTT. Amino acid sequence: CSVSRAGVGDTQYF.

The chain employs TRBV28 and TRBJ1-5; TRBD1 aligns across 8 bases. The germline gives CDR1 MDHEN, CDR2 SYDVKM. J gave up 2 bases and V 4 bases, and 7 bases lay outside the gene matches. This CDR3 spans 16 amino acids. CDR3 in amino acids: CASSSWTGMGNQPQHF. The CDR3 DNA reads as TGTGCCAGCAGTTCGTGGACAGGGATGGGCAATCAGCCCCAGCATTTT.

V usage is TRBV13 and J usage is TRBJ1-2; D possibly corresponds to TRBD1 (5 bases). This CDR3 has 14 amino acids. CDR1 and CDR2 (germline): PRHDT, FYEKMQ (reference sequence). V shed 6 bases and J shed 0 bases, with 11 bases lying between them. CDR3 in DNA: TGTGCCAGCAGTCGACGGGGGACTAACTATGGCTACACCTTC. This translates into CASSRRGTNYGYTF.

This clone was seen more than once but under ten times. The chain employs TRBV7-8 and TRBJ2-6; tentatively, D is TRBD2 (5 bases). Trimming stripped 3 bases from V and 2 bases from J, with 5 bases between. CDR1 is SGHVS, CDR2 FQNEAQ, per germline. This CDR3 contains 14 residues. CDR3 sequence: CASSLTTGANVLTF. The CDR3 DNA sequence: TGTGCCAGCAGCTTGACTACTGGGGCCAACGTCCTGACTTTC.

The V call is TRBV5-1, the J call TRBJ2-6; possibly TRBD1 for D (6 bases). Trimming took 3 bases from V and 0 from J, leaving 10 bases between them. Germline V gene data show CDR1 as SGHRS and CDR2 as YFSETQ. The CDR3 spans 16 residues. This CDR3 reads CASSYGTSSGANVLTF. The DNA of the CDR3 is TGCGCCAGCAGCTACGGGACAAGCTCTGGGGCCAACGTCCTGACTTTC.

This clone was seen once. The sample holds other DNA sequences that translate to the same CDR3. The gene calls are TRBV18 and TRBJ1-3; a weak D match, TRBD1 (5 bases). Trimming shortened V by 2 bases and J by 0 bases, and 5 bases separated the two germline ends. Germline V CDR1 and CDR2: KGHSH, LQKENI. The CDR3 sequence is 14 residues long. CDR3 coding DNA: TGTGCCAGCTCACCAGGGGCCTCTGGAAACACCATATATTTT. Protein: CASSPGASGNTIYF. The whole variable domain, filled in from reference TRBV18 and TRBJ1-3, reads NAGVMQNPRHLVRRRGQEARLRCSPMKGHSHVYWYRQLPEEGLKFMVYLQKENIIDESGMPKERFSAEFPKEGPSILRIQQVVRGDSAAYFCASSPGASGNTIYFGEGSWLTVV.